This T cell receptor (beta chain) was observed in a study of shared clonotypes between healthy human individuals. Broader study findings: Enrolling few donors narrowed the genetic and exposure-history diversity that was represented.

The naive CD8 subset, CD45RO-negative cells positively selected for CCR7, excluded terminally differentiated effector memory CD45RA+ cells. Healthy adults negative for HIV, lacking recent acute infections or vaccinations, served as donors. On this clone: Its specificity is unknown.

Here immunoSEQ multiplex PCR was the method, and the copy in TCRdb shows in-frame clones only, minus some. The repertoire consists of around 2,000,000 clones, with roughly 91% occurring once and the leading ten covering 1.7%. The CDR3 spans 13 residues. The V gene's germline CDR1 is ENHRY and CDR2 SYGVKD. Unmatched junction bases numbered 4, after V lost 7 bases and J lost 1 base. This receptor was identified in a man in his late teens or twenties in good health. Some clones in this sample may be carry-over from other donors' samples. The gene calls are TRBV10-3 and TRBJ2-7, with 7 bases lining up with TRBD2. Material: naive CD8+ T cells from PBMCs. The CDR3 DNA sequence: TGTGCCATCACGGCGGGAGTATCCTACGAGCAGTACTTC. It specifies CAITAGVSYEQYF.